These 4 T cell receptor beta chains originate from one sample sequenced in a study of blood T cell repertoires in COVID-19 (dated by TCRdb to 2020 to 2021). The receptor library was made with the immunoSEQ multiplex PCR assay. Entries here come from immuneACCESS through TCRdb and include only in-frame sequences with V and J called. Some clones fail to appear in such tables; in the studies checked, an unresolved V gene covers under half of the shortfall, and the cause of the remainder is unknown. This sample holds more than 150,000 clones; roughly 81% were observed only once. The ten largest clones take up around 12% of the sample. Sequenced input: peripheral blood. These receptors were taken from a woman aged 80 or older with COVID-19, enrolled during active disease.

This chain joins TRBV5-1 and TRBJ1-1; D call uncertain. CDR3 length equals 14 residues. The germline gives CDR1 SGHRS, CDR2 YFSETQ. V lost 4 bases to trimming and J lost 7 bases, with 17 bases between them. CDR3 amino acids: CASSGTGSYVEAFF. CDR3 in DNA: TGCGCCAGCAGCGGAACCGGGAGTTATGTTGAAGCTTTCTTT.

In regard to this clone: This likely comes from a read error, as the CDR3 has no conserved phenylalanine or tryptophan at its end. The rearrangement uses TRBV18 and TRBJ1-2; 10 bases align to TRBD1. V gave up 3 bases and J gave up 6 bases; unmatched junction bases: 10. Germline CDR1 is KGHSH and CDR2 is LQKENI. The length of the CDR3 is 16 residues. The CDR3 sequence is CASSPYAGTGDDGYTL. DNA for the CDR3: TGTGCCAGCTCACCCTATGCCGGGACAGGGGACGATGGCTACACCCTC.

The chain links TRBV6-5 to TRBJ1-1; perhaps TRBD1 as D (6 bases). Germline CDR1 reads MNHEY; CDR2 reads SVGAGI. V dropped 8 bases and J dropped 7 bases, with 14 bases sitting between them. The CDR3 has 12 amino acids. CDR3 coding DNA: TGTGCCAGCTATAGGGGGGGAGATGAAGCTTTCTTT. Its protein is CASYRGGDEAFF.

The V gene is TRBV7-6, the J gene TRBJ2-7; possibly TRBD1 for D (6 bases). This CDR3 has 16 amino acids. CDR1 is SGHVS, CDR2 FNYEAQ, per germline. The germline V and J ends were trimmed by 0 bases and 3 bases, with 15 bases remaining between them. This CDR3 reads CASSLAADSNLYEQYF. In DNA form, the CDR3 reads TGTGCCAGCAGCTTAGCGGCGGACAGCAACCTCTACGAGCAGTACTTC.